This T cell receptor beta chain comes out of a study of blood T cells in healthy people across ages. The second PCR ran roughly 6 to 11 cycles with a sample-barcoded 5' primer and J-beta primers. TCRdb ran MiXCR on the 5' RACE reads and lists one entry per CDR3 protein. The sample yields 650,000 to 1,000,000 distinct CDR3 sequences, under 40% seen once. There are many counts of this clonotype. The CDR3 spans 13 residues. Trimming cost V 1 base and J 6 bases, with 10 bases left between them. Looked up from germline, CDR1 is SGHRS and CDR2 is YFSETQ. The receptor's source is a man younger than 30 in good health. V is TRBV5-1 and J is TRBJ1-2; D perhaps matches TRBD1 (6 bases). Sequenced sample: blood. The CDR3, as DNA: TGCGCCAGCAGCTTGCCAGGGGTGCATGGCTACACCTTC. It encodes CASSLPGVHGYTF.